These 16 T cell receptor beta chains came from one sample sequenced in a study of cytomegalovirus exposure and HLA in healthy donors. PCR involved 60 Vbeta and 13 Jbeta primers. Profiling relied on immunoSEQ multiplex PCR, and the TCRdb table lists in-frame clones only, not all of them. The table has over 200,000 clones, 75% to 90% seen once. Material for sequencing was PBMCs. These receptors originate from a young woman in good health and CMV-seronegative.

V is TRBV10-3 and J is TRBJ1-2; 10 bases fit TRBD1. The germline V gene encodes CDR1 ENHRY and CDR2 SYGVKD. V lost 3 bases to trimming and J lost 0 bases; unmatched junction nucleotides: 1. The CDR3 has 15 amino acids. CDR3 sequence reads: CAISEGQGANYGYTF. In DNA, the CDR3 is TGTGCCATCAGTGAAGGACAGGGGGCTAACTATGGCTACACCTTC.

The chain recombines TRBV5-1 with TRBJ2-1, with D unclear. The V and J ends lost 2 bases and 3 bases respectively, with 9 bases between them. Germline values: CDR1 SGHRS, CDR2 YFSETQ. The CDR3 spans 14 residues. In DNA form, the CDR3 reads TGCGCCAGCAGCTTCGAACGAGTCTACAATGAGCAGTTCTTC. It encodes CASSFERVYNEQFF.

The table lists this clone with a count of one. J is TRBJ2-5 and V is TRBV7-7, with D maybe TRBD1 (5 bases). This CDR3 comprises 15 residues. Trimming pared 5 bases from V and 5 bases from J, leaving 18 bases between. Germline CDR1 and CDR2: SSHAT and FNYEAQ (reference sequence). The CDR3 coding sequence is TGTGCCAGCAGCCAGGGTGGGGCCTTGGGGGAGACCCAGTACTTC. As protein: CASSQGGALGETQYF.

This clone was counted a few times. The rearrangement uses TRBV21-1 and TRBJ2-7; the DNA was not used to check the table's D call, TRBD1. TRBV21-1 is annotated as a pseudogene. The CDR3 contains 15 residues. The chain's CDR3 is CASSRDRGSTYEQYF. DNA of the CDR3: TGTGCCAGCAGCAGAGACAGGGGGTCTACCTACGAGCAGTACTTC.

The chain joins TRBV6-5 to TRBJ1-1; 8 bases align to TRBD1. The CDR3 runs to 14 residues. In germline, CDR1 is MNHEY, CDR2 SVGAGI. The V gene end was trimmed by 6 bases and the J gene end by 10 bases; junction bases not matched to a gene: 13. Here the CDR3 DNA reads TGTGCCAGCAGCTACCTAAACCAGGGGGCTAGAGCTTTCTTT. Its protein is CASSYLNQGARAFF.

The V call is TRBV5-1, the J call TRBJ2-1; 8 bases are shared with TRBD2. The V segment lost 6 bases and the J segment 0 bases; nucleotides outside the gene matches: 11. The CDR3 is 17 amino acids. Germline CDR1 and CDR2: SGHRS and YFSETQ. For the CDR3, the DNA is TGCGCCAGCACTTTTGCCATGGCGGGAGGCTCCTACAATGAGCAGTTCTTC. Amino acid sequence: CASTFAMAGGSYNEQFF.

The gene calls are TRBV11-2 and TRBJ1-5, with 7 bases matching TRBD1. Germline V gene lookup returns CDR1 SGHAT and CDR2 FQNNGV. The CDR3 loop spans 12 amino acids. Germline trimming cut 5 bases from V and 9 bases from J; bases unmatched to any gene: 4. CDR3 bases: TGTGCCAGCAGCGAGACAGGGCGGCCCCAGCATTTT. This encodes CASSETGRPQHF.

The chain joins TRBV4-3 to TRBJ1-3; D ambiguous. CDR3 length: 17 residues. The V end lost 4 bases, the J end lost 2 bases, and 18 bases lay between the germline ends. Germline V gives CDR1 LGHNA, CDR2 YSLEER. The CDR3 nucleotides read TGCGCCAGCAGCCCTTCTGTCGGGCGAGGGACTGGAAACACCATATATTTT. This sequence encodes CASSPSVGRGTGNTIYF.

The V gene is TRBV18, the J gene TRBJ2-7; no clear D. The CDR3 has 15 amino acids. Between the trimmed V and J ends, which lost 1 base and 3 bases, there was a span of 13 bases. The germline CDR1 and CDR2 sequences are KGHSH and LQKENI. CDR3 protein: CASSPQGAADYEQYF. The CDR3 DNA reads TGTGCCAGCTCACCACAAGGTGCGGCAGACTACGAGCAGTACTTC.

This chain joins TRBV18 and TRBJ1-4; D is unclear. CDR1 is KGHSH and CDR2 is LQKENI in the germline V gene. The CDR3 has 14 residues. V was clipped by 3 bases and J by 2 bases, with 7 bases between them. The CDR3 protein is CASSPPVTNEKLFF. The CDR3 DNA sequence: TGTGCCAGCTCACCTCCGGTGACTAATGAAAAACTGTTTTTT.

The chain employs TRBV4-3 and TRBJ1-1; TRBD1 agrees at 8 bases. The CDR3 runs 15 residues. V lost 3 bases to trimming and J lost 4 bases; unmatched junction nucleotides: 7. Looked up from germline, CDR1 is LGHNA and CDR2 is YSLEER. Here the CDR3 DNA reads TGCGCCAGCAGCCAGCCAGGGGGCGTTGGCACTGAAGCTTTCTTT. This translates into CASSQPGGVGTEAFF.

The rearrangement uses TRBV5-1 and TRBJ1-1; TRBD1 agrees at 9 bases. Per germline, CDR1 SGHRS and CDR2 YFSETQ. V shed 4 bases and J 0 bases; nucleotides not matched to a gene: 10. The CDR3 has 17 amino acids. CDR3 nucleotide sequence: TGCGCCAGCAGCCGCTATGGGACAGGGTCCATGAACACTGAAGCTTTCTTT. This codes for CASSRYGTGSMNTEAFF.

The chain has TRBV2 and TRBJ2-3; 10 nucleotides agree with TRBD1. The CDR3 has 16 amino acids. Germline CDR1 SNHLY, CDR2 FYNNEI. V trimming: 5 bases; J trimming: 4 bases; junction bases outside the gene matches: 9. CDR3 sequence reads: CASSQGQGRLADTQYF. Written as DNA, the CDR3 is TGTGCCAGCAGTCAGGGACAGGGGAGATTGGCAGATACGCAGTATTTT.

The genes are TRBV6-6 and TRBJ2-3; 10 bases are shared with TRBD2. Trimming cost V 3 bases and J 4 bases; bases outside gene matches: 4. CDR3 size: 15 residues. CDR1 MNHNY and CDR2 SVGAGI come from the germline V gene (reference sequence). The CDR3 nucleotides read TGTGCCAGCAGTTATTCAGCGGGAGGGGCAGATACGCAGTATTTT. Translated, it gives CASSYSAGGADTQYF.

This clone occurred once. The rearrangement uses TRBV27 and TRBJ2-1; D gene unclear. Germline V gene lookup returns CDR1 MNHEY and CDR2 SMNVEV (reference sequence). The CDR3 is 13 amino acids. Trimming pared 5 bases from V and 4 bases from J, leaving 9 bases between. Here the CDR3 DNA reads TGTGCCAGCAGTACCAGGCCGTACAATGAGCAGTTCTTC. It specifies CASSTRPYNEQFF.

The CDR3 reads CASSLFLAGYNEQFF. DNA for the CDR3: TGTGCCAGCAGCTTATTCCTAGCGGGGTACAATGAGCAGTTCTTC. The chain uses TRBV7-2 and TRBJ2-1; 9 positions match TRBD2. J was trimmed by 4 bases and V by 2 bases; bases with no gene match: 3. Germline CDR1 and CDR2: SGHTA and FQGNSA. The CDR3 contains 15 residues.